Listed below are T cell receptor beta chains from one sample, sequenced in a study of CD8+CD57+ T cells in acquired aplastic anemia. TCRdb analysed the reads with MiXCR anew, one entry per CDR3 protein. The sample holds about 220,000 distinct CDR3 sequences, around 45% seen once. The source material was sorted CD4+, CD8+, or CD8+CD57+ T cells (not recorded which) from PBMCs. These receptors were obtained from a human donor with aplastic anemia. Each CDR3 is given with its conserved first and last residue. Each record gives: D gene, clone size, V gene, J gene, CDR3 protein, CDR3 DNA. A D gene is named only where the DNA matches it firmly. Clone size is not always given. Where it is, it says once, few, many or a class for expanded clones.

d_call: .; clone_size: many; v_call: TRBV14; j_call: TRBJ2-7; cdr3_aa: CASSQDSGPSSYEQYF; cdr3_nt: TGTGCCAGCAGCCAAGATAGCGGTCCGAGCTCCTACGAGCAGTACTTC
d_call: TRBD1; clone_size: .; v_call: TRBV15; j_call: TRBJ1-1; cdr3_aa: CATSRGLPGQGGSTGAFF; cdr3_nt: TGTGCCACCAGCAGAGGTCTGCCGGGACAGGGGGGTTCCACTGGAGCTTTCTTT
d_call: .; clone_size: many; v_call: TRBV2; j_call: TRBJ1-5; cdr3_aa: CASSERRWKESNQPQHF; cdr3_nt: TGTGCCAGCAGTGAAAGGCGATGGAAGGAAAGCAATCAGCCCCAGCATTTT
d_call: TRBD1; clone_size: .; v_call: TRBV20-1; j_call: TRBJ2-1; cdr3_aa: CSARLTGIHNEQFF; cdr3_nt: TGCAGTGCTAGGTTGACAGGGATCCACAATGAGCAGTTCTTC
d_call: TRBD2; clone_size: .; v_call: TRBV25-1; j_call: TRBJ2-1; cdr3_aa: CASSGPTSGYNEQFF; cdr3_nt: TGTGCCAGCAGTGGTCCGACTAGCGGCTACAATGAGCAGTTCTTC
d_call: TRBD2; clone_size: many; v_call: TRBV19; j_call: TRBJ2-3; cdr3_aa: CASIGTSGSADTQYF; cdr3_nt: TGTGCCAGTATAGGGACTAGCGGGAGTGCAGATACGCAGTATTTT
d_call: .; clone_size: .; v_call: TRBV20-1; j_call: TRBJ1-1; cdr3_aa: CSARGLYKGQDTEALF; cdr3_nt: TGCAGTGCTAGAGGCCTATATAAGGGGCAGGACACTGAAGCTCTCTTT
d_call: TRBD1; clone_size: .; v_call: TRBV27; j_call: TRBJ1-5; cdr3_aa: CASSLGTGADQPQHF; cdr3_nt: TGTGCCAGCAGTTTAGGGACAGGGGCTGATCAGCCCCAGCATTTT
d_call: .; clone_size: many; v_call: TRBV5-6; j_call: TRBJ2-1; cdr3_aa: CASRQGGSGYNEQFF; cdr3_nt: TGTGCCAGCAGACAGGGAGGATCGGGCTACAATGAGCAGTTCTTC
d_call: .; clone_size: once; v_call: TRBV24-1; j_call: TRBJ2-5; cdr3_aa: CATSDPTKGTRDQPQYF; cdr3_nt: TGTGCCACCAGTGATCCAACGAAAGGGACCAGGGACCAGCCCCAGTACTTC
d_call: .; clone_size: .; v_call: TRBV11-2; j_call: TRBJ2-1; cdr3_aa: CASTPRTAGNEQFF; cdr3_nt: TGTGCCAGCACCCCCCGGACAGCGGGCAATGAGCAGTTCTTC
d_call: TRBD2; clone_size: .; v_call: TRBV7-9; j_call: TRBJ2-3; cdr3_aa: CASSEGAGAWTDTQYF; cdr3_nt: TGTGCCAGCAGTGAGGGAGCGGGGGCCTGGACAGATACGCAGTATTTT
d_call: .; clone_size: .; v_call: TRBV9; j_call: TRBJ2-1; cdr3_aa: CASSQDRISSSYNEQFF; cdr3_nt: TGTGCCAGCAGCCAGGACAGAATCAGCAGCTCCTACAATGAGCAGTTCTTC
d_call: .; clone_size: many; v_call: TRBV4-1; j_call: TRBJ2-7; cdr3_aa: CASSQFSSYEQYF; cdr3_nt: TGCGCCAGCAGCCAATTTAGCTCCTACGAGCAGTACTTC
d_call: TRBD2; clone_size: few; v_call: TRBV18; j_call: TRBJ2-7; cdr3_aa: CASSPWTSGPTYEQYF; cdr3_nt: TGTGCCAGCTCCCCTTGGACTAGCGGGCCGACCTACGAGCAGTACTTC
d_call: TRBD1; clone_size: .; v_call: TRBV11-2; j_call: TRBJ2-1; cdr3_aa: CASSSRDRVHNEQFF; cdr3_nt: TGTGCCAGCAGCAGCCGGGACAGGGTTCACAATGAGCAGTTCTTC
d_call: .; clone_size: .; v_call: TRBV7-6; j_call: TRBJ2-3; cdr3_aa: CASSLPGENEQYF; cdr3_nt: TGTGCCAGCAGCTTGCCTGGGGAGAATGAGCAGTATTTT
d_call: TRBD1; clone_size: .; v_call: TRBV6-1; j_call: TRBJ1-3; cdr3_aa: CASRPGTGDTIYF; cdr3_nt: TGTGCCAGCAGGCCCGGGACAGGGGACACCATATATTTT
d_call: .; clone_size: once; v_call: TRBV12-3/TRBV12-4; j_call: TRBJ2-1; cdr3_aa: CASSRSLLEQFF; cdr3_nt: TGTGCCAGCAGTCGGTCCCTACTGGAGCAGTTCTTC
d_call: .; clone_size: .; v_call: TRBV2; j_call: TRBJ1-6; cdr3_aa: CASSEEGSSYNSPLHF; cdr3_nt: TGTGCCAGCAGTGAAGAGGGGAGCTCCTATAATTCACCCCTCCACTTT
d_call: .; clone_size: many; v_call: TRBV20-1; j_call: TRBJ1-6; cdr3_aa: CSGVGVGSYNSPLHF; cdr3_nt: TGCAGTGGCGTCGGGGTGGGCTCCTATAATTCACCCCTCCACTTT
d_call: .; clone_size: .; v_call: TRBV2; j_call: TRBJ1-1; cdr3_aa: CASRSSRAGTNTEAFF; cdr3_nt: TGTGCCAGCAGGTCCTCGAGGGCAGGGACAAACACTGAAGCTTTCTTT
d_call: .; clone_size: many; v_call: TRBV12-3/TRBV12-4; j_call: TRBJ1-3; cdr3_aa: CASSLLISSGNTIYF; cdr3_nt: TGTGCCAGCAGCCTCCTCATAAGCTCTGGAAACACCATATATTTT
d_call: .; clone_size: .; v_call: TRBV6-2/TRBV6-3; j_call: TRBJ1-2; cdr3_aa: CVSSPYRVSGGYTF; cdr3_nt: TGTGTCAGCAGTCCCTACAGGGTTTCGGGAGGCTACACCTTC
d_call: .; clone_size: .; v_call: TRBV27; j_call: TRBJ1-6; cdr3_aa: CASRISGPGGSPLHF; cdr3_nt: TGTGCCAGCAGAATTTCGGGACCCGGCGGTTCACCCCTCCACTTT
d_call: .; clone_size: .; v_call: TRBV7-9; j_call: TRBJ1-4; cdr3_aa: CASSAGFASEKLFF; cdr3_nt: TGTGCCAGCAGCGCAGGGTTTGCGAGTGAAAAACTGTTTTTT
d_call: .; clone_size: .; v_call: TRBV15; j_call: TRBJ2-7; cdr3_aa: CATSRGGVSYEQYF; cdr3_nt: TGTGCCACCAGCAGAGGGGGTGTCTCCTACGAGCAGTACTTC
d_call: TRBD2; clone_size: .; v_call: TRBV5-1; j_call: TRBJ2-7; cdr3_aa: CASSRESGTSGGLYEQYF; cdr3_nt: TGTGCCAGCAGCCGCGAATCCGGGACTAGCGGGGGATTGTACGAGCAGTACTTC
d_call: TRBD1; clone_size: many; v_call: TRBV19; j_call: TRBJ1-1; cdr3_aa: CASSIIGTVRTEAFF; cdr3_nt: TGTGCCAGTAGTATTATTGGGACAGTGAGAACTGAAGCTTTCTTT
d_call: .; clone_size: many; v_call: TRBV14; j_call: TRBJ2-3; cdr3_aa: CASSPREGPGQYF; cdr3_nt: TGTGCCAGCAGCCCGCGAGAGGGCCCGGGGCAGTATTTT
d_call: .; clone_size: .; v_call: TRBV25-1; j_call: TRBJ1-6; cdr3_aa: CASSADDSYNSPLHF; cdr3_nt: TGTGCCAGCAGTGCGGACGACAGCTATAATTCACCCCTCCACTTT
d_call: .; clone_size: .; v_call: TRBV7-2; j_call: TRBJ2-1; cdr3_aa: CASSFLQGLNEQFF; cdr3_nt: TGTGCCAGCAGCTTTTTACAGGGTCTCAATGAGCAGTTCTTC
d_call: .; clone_size: many; v_call: TRBV20-1; j_call: TRBJ2-1; cdr3_aa: CSAGKRDSILSSYNEQFF; cdr3_nt: TGCAGTGCTGGCAAACGGGACTCGATTTTAAGCTCCTACAATGAGCAGTTCTTC
d_call: .; clone_size: .; v_call: TRBV7-2; j_call: TRBJ2-7; cdr3_aa: CAGSLGRSYEQYF; cdr3_nt: TGTGCCGGCAGCTTAGGGCGCTCCTACGAGCAGTACTTC
d_call: .; clone_size: many; v_call: TRBV6-5; j_call: TRBJ2-1; cdr3_aa: CASSYSDGGWQFF; cdr3_nt: TGTGCCAGCAGTTACTCGGATGGGGGGTGGCAGTTCTTC
d_call: TRBD1; clone_size: many; v_call: TRBV19; j_call: TRBJ2-7; cdr3_aa: CASSPEGTGGFYEQYF; cdr3_nt: TGTGCCAGTAGTCCGGAAGGGACAGGGGGATTCTACGAGCAGTACTTC
d_call: TRBD2; clone_size: many; v_call: TRBV12-3/TRBV12-4; j_call: TRBJ2-7; cdr3_aa: CASRGTSGGVSYEQYF; cdr3_nt: TGTGCCAGCAGAGGGACTAGCGGGGGGGTTTCCTACGAGCAGTACTTC
d_call: TRBD2; clone_size: few; v_call: TRBV7-3; j_call: TRBJ2-7; cdr3_aa: CASRDPSGTSGRRAYF; cdr3_nt: TGTGCCAGCAGGGATCCTTCCGGGACTAGCGGGAGACGCGCGTACTTC
d_call: TRBD2; clone_size: many; v_call: TRBV7-6; j_call: TRBJ2-1; cdr3_aa: CASTDGGGGNNEQFF; cdr3_nt: TGTGCCAGCACCGATGGGGGGGGGGGTAACAATGAGCAGTTCTTC
d_call: .; clone_size: many; v_call: TRBV11-3; j_call: TRBJ2-7; cdr3_aa: CASSLPPGTGEQYF; cdr3_nt: TGTGCCAGCAGCCTACCTCCGGGGACGGGCGAGCAGTACTTC
d_call: TRBD1; clone_size: few; v_call: TRBV4-3; j_call: TRBJ2-1; cdr3_aa: CASSQDTLQGANEQFF; cdr3_nt: TGCGCCAGCAGCCAAGACACACTTCAGGGGGCTAATGAGCAGTTCTTC
d_call: .; clone_size: many; v_call: TRBV29-1; j_call: TRBJ1-2; cdr3_aa: CSVEVGRLANYGYTF; cdr3_nt: TGCAGCGTTGAAGTCGGAAGGCTAGCTAACTATGGCTACACCTTC
d_call: .; clone_size: .; v_call: TRBV29-1; j_call: TRBJ2-7; cdr3_aa: CSVEGGGPSVEQYF; cdr3_nt: TGCAGCGTTGAAGGGGGTGGCCCATCCGTCGAGCAGTACTTC
d_call: .; clone_size: many; v_call: TRBV11-1; j_call: TRBJ2-7; cdr3_aa: CASSQTGASSYEQYF; cdr3_nt: TGTGCCAGCAGCCAAACGGGGGCCTCGTCCTACGAGCAGTACTTC
d_call: .; clone_size: .; v_call: TRBV7-3; j_call: TRBJ1-2; cdr3_aa: CASSLLPPGRSYGYTF; cdr3_nt: TGTGCCAGCAGCTTATTGCCGCCCGGACGGAGCTATGGCTACACCTTC